This T cell receptor (beta chain) comes out of a study of T cells in Graves' hyperthyroidism and ophthalmopathy (dated by TCRdb to between 2018 and 2021). Concerning the study at large: Peripheral blood samples were taken at initial diagnosis, before any treatment was given. A discovery cohort of about a hundred patients, about 44 with Graves' ophthalmopathy and about 58 with stable Graves' hyperthyroidism, was used to find distinguishing TCR V-J signatures. Prospective prediction of ophthalmopathy was tested in an independent validation cohort of about 19 hyperthyroidism patients and 17 patients who later progressed to ophthalmopathy. The 90 or so discovery patients were randomly split 7:3 into training and test sets. The study also compared thyroid tissue and blood T-cell repertoires from five or six Graves' hyperthyroidism patients. Once sampling was done, hyperthyroidism patients were given methimazole at a starting dose of 30 mg daily, whereas ophthalmopathy patients were given high-dose intravenous methylprednisolone. The paper reports TCR Vbeta CDR3 sequencing of over 120 peripheral blood samples: 43 ophthalmopathy, fewer than 80 hyperthyroidism and around 17 progressor patients.

Only a few counts were recorded for this clonotype. Its antigen has not been determined. No clone much larger than this one lies a single base away; base qualities are absent. Study-wide conclusions, independent of this receptor: Most expanded thyroid clonotypes (frequency above 0.001) were also detected in blood, a finding suggesting that blood repertoires may reflect thyroid immune responses. No statistical method was used to set the sample size in advance, and investigators knew the group allocation. In validation, the model predicted progression to ophthalmopathy a median of approximately 6.3 months before onset, with roughly 70% sensitivity and roughly 77% specificity. Ophthalmopathy was separated from stable hyperthyroidism by a 13 V-J signature model, with just over 85% sensitivity and around 81% specificity obtained in cross-validation and 80%/75% obtained in testing.

The TCR beta CDR3 regions were amplified from the RNA transcripts. The TCR CDR3 was subjected to a first round of RT-PCR using the HTBI primer set and the Qiagen OneStep RT-PCR kit. A second multiplex PCR round built the libraries, followed by size selection and purification. Sequencing of the libraries was done on an Illumina HiSeq2000 using paired-end 100 bp reads. Per the source publication's procedure: SOAPnuke was used to process the raw data, throwing out any read that contained adapters or uncalled bases, had a mean Phred below 15, or lacked an exact constant-primer or identifier match. COPE v1.2.5 was used to merge the high-quality paired reads, and each unique nucleotide sequence was defined as a clonotype. Clonotypes were aligned to IMGT TRBV, TRBD and TRBJ reference segments using MiTCR v1.1. The analysis was restricted to V-J combinations with a frequency above 0.0001, which together covered approximately 99% of the repertoires. A TCS score was defined as the ratio between F50 (clonal expansion) and ExV (chaos), using BLOSUM62-based TCRdist between CDR3 peptides within each V-J. Welch's t-statistics and random forest reduced fewer than 600 V-J features to some 14, which were used in a naive Bayes classifier (R e1071). TCRdb's own reprocessing of the public reads used fastp at Q25 and MiXCR and kept productive beta chains. CDR3 protein sequences are deduplicated, and each keeps its most common genes and DNA. The V and J calls here are based on TCRdb, not the publication. This sample comprises about 320,000 distinct CDR3 sequences, approximately 17% of them detected only once. 33% of the sample is held by the ten biggest clonotypes.

A patient counted as having stable Graves' hyperthyroidism if no progression to ophthalmopathy occurred over 18 months of follow-up. Hyperthyroidism patients were newly diagnosed, with disease duration under 2 months, and aged 18 to 65 years. Any patient with an uncontrolled infection, another autoimmune disease, pregnancy or lactation was excluded. Diagnoses relied on clinical symptoms, serum thyroxine and TRAb, thyroid ultrasound and orbital computed tomography. Ficoll-Paque density gradient centrifugation was used to isolate PBMCs from 10 ml of fresh peripheral blood. Trizol reagent was used to extract total RNA, and RNA quality was then checked on an Agilent 2100 Bioanalyzer. The sequenced sample was blood. This sequence originates from a young man with Graves' hyperthyroidism.

The DNA sequence is as follows: TGCAGCAGGGCGGACGGAGAGACCCAGTACTTC. It translates as CSRADGETQYF. The V and J segments used are TRBV29-1 and TRBJ2-5; the D gene is unclear. The CDR3 spans 11 residues, from the cysteine through the phenylalanine. Just CDR3 DNA is preserved here, 33 bases in frame from base 1. The junction shows trimming of 8 bases on V and 4 bases on J, plus 11 bases between the germline ends. Per the germline V gene, SQVTM is the CDR1 and ANQGSEA is the CDR2.